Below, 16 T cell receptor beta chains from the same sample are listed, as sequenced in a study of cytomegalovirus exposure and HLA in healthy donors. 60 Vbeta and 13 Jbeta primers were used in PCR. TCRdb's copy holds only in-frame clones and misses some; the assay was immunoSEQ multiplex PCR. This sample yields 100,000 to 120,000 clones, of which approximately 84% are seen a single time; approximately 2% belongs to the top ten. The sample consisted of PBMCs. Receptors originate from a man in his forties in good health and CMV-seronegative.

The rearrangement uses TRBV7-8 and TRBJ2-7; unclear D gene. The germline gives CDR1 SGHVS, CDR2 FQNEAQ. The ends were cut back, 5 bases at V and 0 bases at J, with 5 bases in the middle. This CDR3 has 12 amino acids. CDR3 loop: CASSTGSYEQYF. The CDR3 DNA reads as TGTGCCAGCAGCACTGGCTCCTACGAGCAGTACTTC.

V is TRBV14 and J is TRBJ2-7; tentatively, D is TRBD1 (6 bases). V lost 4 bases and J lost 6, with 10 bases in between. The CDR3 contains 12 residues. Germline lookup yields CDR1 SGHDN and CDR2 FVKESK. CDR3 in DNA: TGTGCCAGCAGCCTACAGGGAACCGAGCAGTACTTC. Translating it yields CASSLQGTEQYF.

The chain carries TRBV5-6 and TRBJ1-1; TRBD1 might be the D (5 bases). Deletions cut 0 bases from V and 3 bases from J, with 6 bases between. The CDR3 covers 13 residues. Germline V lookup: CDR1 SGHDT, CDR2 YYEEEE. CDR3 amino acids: CASSLGGDTEAFF. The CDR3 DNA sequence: TGTGCCAGCAGCTTGGGGGGGGACACTGAAGCTTTCTTT.

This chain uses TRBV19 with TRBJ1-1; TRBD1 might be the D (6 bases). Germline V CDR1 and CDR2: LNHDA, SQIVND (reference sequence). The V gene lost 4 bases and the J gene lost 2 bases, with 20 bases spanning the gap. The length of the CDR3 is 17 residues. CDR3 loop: CASSTGRGGVLNTEAFF. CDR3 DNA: TGTGCCAGTAGTACCGGGAGGGGGGGAGTATTAAACACTGAAGCTTTCTTT.

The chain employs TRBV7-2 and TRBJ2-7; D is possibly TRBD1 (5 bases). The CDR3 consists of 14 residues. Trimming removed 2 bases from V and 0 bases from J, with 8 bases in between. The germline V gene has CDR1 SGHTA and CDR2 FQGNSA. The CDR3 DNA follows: TGTGCCAGCAGCTTACAAGGGGCCTCCTACGAGCAGTACTTC. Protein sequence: CASSLQGASYEQYF.

CDR3 loop: CASSTSGQGPTEAFF. The CDR3 DNA follows: TGTGCCAGTAGTACTTCGGGACAGGGACCCACTGAAGCTTTCTTT. This sequence joins TRBV19 and TRBJ1-1, with 9 nucleotides matching TRBD1. The ends lost 4 bases at V and 4 bases at J; junction bases unmatched: 7. CDR1 LNHDA and CDR2 SQIVND come from the germline V gene (reference sequence). The CDR3 extends over 15 amino acids.

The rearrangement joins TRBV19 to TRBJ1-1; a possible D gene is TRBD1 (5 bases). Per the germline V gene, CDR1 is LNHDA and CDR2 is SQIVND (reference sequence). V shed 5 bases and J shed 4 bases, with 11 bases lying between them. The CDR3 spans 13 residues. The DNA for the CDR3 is TGTGCCAGTAGTCTTAAAAGGGGCACTGAAGCTTTCTTT. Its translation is CASSLKRGTEAFF.

CDR3 sequence: CASSPQVTEAFF. For the CDR3, the DNA is TGCGCCAGCAGTCCACAGGTGACCGAAGCTTTCTTT. V usage is TRBV10-2 and J usage is TRBJ1-1; tentatively, D is TRBD1 (5 bases). The CDR3 covers 12 residues. Germline CDR1 is WSHSY and CDR2 is SAAADI. V lost 5 bases, J lost 8 bases, and 12 bases lay in between.

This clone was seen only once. The DNA for the CDR3 is TGTGCCTCCCGCCCAGGACAGTCCCCTTACAATACTGAAGCTTTCTTT. Its protein product is CASRPGQSPYNTEAFF. The rearrangement uses TRBV30 and TRBJ1-1; D might be TRBD1 (6 bases). V was clipped by 7 bases and J by 5 bases, with 26 bases between them. The CDR3 runs to 16 residues. Germline lookup yields CDR1 GTSNPN and CDR2 SVGIG (reference sequence).

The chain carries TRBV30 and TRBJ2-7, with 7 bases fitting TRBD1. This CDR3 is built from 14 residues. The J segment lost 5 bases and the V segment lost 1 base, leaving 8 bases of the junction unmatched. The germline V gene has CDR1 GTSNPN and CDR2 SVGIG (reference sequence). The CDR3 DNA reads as TGTGCCTGGAGTGGGGAGACAGGGTCCCACGAGCAGTACTTC. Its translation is CAWSGETGSHEQYF.

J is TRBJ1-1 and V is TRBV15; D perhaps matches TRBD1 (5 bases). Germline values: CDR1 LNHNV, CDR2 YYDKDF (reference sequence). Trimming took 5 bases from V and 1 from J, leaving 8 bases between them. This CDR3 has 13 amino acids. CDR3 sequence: CATSATGNTEAFF. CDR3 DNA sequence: TGTGCCACCAGCGCCACAGGGAACACTGAAGCTTTCTTT.

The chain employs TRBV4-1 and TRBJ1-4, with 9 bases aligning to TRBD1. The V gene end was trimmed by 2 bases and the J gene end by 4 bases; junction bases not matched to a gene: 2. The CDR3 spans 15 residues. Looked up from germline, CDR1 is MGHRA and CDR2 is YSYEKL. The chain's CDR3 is CASSQTGGGNEKLFF. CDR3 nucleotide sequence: TGCGCCAGCAGCCAAACAGGGGGCGGTAATGAAAAACTGTTTTTT.

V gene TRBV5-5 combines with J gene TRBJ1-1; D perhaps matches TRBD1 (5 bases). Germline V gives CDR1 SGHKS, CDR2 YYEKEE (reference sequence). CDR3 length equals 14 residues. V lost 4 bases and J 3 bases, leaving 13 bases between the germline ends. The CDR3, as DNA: TGTGCCAGCAGCCCAGGGTCAGGAGACACTGAAGCTTTCTTT. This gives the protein CASSPGSGDTEAFF.

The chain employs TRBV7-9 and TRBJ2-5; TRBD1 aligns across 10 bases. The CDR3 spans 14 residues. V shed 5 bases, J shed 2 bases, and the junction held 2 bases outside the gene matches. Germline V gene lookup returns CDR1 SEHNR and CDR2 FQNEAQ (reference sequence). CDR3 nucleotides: TGTGCCAGCAGCCGGGACAGGGGACAAGAGACCCAGTACTTC. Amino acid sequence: CASSRDRGQETQYF.

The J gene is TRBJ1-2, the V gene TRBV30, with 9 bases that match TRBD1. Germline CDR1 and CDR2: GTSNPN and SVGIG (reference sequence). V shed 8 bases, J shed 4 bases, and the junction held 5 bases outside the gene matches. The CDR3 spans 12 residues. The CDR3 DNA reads TGTGCCCACCGGACAGGGGTCTATGGCTACACCTTC. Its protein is CAHRTGVYGYTF. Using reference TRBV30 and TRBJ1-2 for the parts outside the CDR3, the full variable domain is SQTIHQWPATLVQPVGSPLSLECTVEGTSNPNLYWYRQAAGRGLQLLFYSVGIGQISSEVPQNLSASRPQDRQFILSSKKLLLSDSGFYLCAHRTGVYGYTFGSGTRLTVV.

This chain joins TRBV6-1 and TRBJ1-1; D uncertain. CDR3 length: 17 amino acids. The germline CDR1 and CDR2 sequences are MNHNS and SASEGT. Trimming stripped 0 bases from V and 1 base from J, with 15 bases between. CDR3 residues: CASSEAPGNPGNTEAFF. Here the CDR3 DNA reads TGTGCCAGCAGTGAAGCCCCCGGGAATCCAGGGAACACTGAAGCTTTCTTT.